These T cell receptor beta chains were read from a single sample in a study of blood T cell repertoires in COVID-19. Sequenced by immunoSEQ multiplex PCR; TCRdb stores in-frame clones only, minus some. In the table there are 40,000 or so clones, approximately 91% of which are singletons. Sequenced: peripheral blood. The receptor set was obtained from a human donor in a cohort sampled during active COVID-19. Each CDR3 is given with its conserved first and last residue. D genes are given only for firm matches. Clone size is not always given. Where it is, it says once, few, many or a class for expanded clones.

>TRBV29-1|TRBJ1-1|.|.
TGCAGCGTTGTACAGGGTGATTGGACTGAAGCTTTCTTT
CSVVQGDWTEAFF
>TRBV14|TRBJ2-5|TRBD2|.
TGTGCCAGCAGCCAAGGGATCACGGCTAGCGGAAATCAAGAGACCCAGTACTTC
CASSQGITASGNQETQYF
>TRBV6-6|TRBJ1-1|.|.
TGTGCCAGCAGGTCTAATTCGAACACTGAAGCTTTCTTT
CASRSNSNTEAFF
>TRBV11-2|TRBJ1-5|.|.
TGTGCCAGCAGCCAGGGTCCCGAGGAGCCCCAGCATTTT
CASSQGPEEPQHF
>TRBV5-1|TRBJ2-7|.|.
TGCGCCAGCAGCTTGGGTGGACAGCCTACCGGGGAGCAGTACTTC
CASSLGGQPTGEQYF
>TRBV3-1/TRBV3-2|TRBJ1-1|TRBD1|.
TGTGCCAGCAGCCGCGGACAGGTAAACACTGAAGCTTTCTTT
CASSRGQVNTEAFF
>TRBV29-1|TRBJ2-1|TRBD1|.
TGCAGCGTTGAAGATCGACAGGGGGCCCTATACAATGAGCAGTTCTTC
CSVEDRQGALYNEQFF
>TRBV5-5|TRBJ2-7|.|.
TGTGCCAGCAGCTTGGGTCTAAGGGGGGGAACGTCCTACGAGCAGTACTTC
CASSLGLRGGTSYEQYF
>TRBV6-5|TRBJ1-3|.|.
TGTGCCAGCAGATTCAGCTCTGGAAACACCATATATTTT
CASRFSSGNTIYF
>TRBV5-1|TRBJ1-4|TRBD1|.
TGCGCCAGCAGCTCGGGACAGGGGAGGGAAAAACTGTTTTTT
CASSSGQGREKLFF
>TRBV28|TRBJ2-3|.|.
TGTGCCAGCAGTTCCGCTGGTGGCGGCCCAGATACGCAGTATTTT
CASSSAGGGPDTQYF
>TRBV7-8|TRBJ1-2|.|.
TGTGCCAGCAGCCGAGATGTGTCAACGAGGGGCTACACCTTC
CASSRDVSTRGYTF
>TRBV5-1|TRBJ2-1|.|.
TGCGCCAGCAGCGACTCGAGCGAGGGCGGTGAGCAGTTCTTC
CASSDSSEGGEQFF
>TRBV12-3/TRBV12-4|TRBJ1-2|.|.
TGTGCCAGCAGTTTTGGCAGGGAAGGCTACACCTTC
CASSFGREGYTF
>TRBV14|TRBJ2-3|TRBD1|.
TGTGCCAGCAGCGAGCAGGGGGCGGGCACAGATACGCAGTATTTT
CASSEQGAGTDTQYF
>TRBV7-3|TRBJ1-1|TRBD1|few
TGTGCCAGCAGTTCGACAGGGGGCCGCGTAGGGACTGAAGCTTTCTTT
CASSSTGGRVGTEAFF
>TRBV6-6|TRBJ2-1|.|few
TGTGCCAGCAGCCTCTCAGGAGGGATCTCCTACAATGAGCAGTTCTTC
CASSLSGGISYNEQFF
>TRBV20-1|TRBJ2-5|.|.
TGCAGTGCTAGACGGGGGGAGACCCAGTACTTC
CSARRGETQYF
>TRBV5-1|TRBJ1-1|TRBD1|.
TGCGCCAGTCAGACAGGGTGGGGCACTGAAGCTTTCTTT
CASQTGWGTEAFF
>TRBV19|TRBJ1-1|.|.
TGTGCCAGTAGCTTTATCGGAGAAGCGAACACTGAAGCTTTCTTT
CASSFIGEANTEAFF
>TRBV19|TRBJ2-3|.|.
TGTGCCAGTAGTATGGAACAGGGAGGCACAGATACGCAGTATTTT
CASSMEQGGTDTQYF
>TRBV11-2|TRBJ1-2|.|.
TGTGCCAGCAGCCCCGGGAGGGATGCTAACTATGGCTACACCTTC
CASSPGRDANYGYTF
>TRBV24-1|TRBJ1-2|.|few
TGTGCCACCAGTGAGGGGGGTAACTATGGCTACACCTTC
CATSEGGNYGYTF
>TRBV11-2|TRBJ2-5|.|.
TGTGCCAGCAGCCACGGGACAAATCCCGGGGAGACCCAGTACTTC
CASSHGTNPGETQYF
>TRBV12-3/TRBV12-4|TRBJ1-2|.|.
TGTGCCAGCAGTTTGGGGGCAAGGTATGGCTACACCTTC
CASSLGARYGYTF
>TRBV19|TRBJ1-5|TRBD1|.
TGTGCCAGTAGAACAGGACAGGGAGGACAGCCCCAGCATTTT
CASRTGQGGQPQHF
>TRBV4-2|TRBJ1-5|.|.
TGTGCCAGCAGCCCCGGGGAGGGCAATCAGCCCCAGCATTTT
CASSPGEGNQPQHF
>TRBV4-3|TRBJ1-3|.|.
TGCGCCAGCAGCCAAGGTAGTATGACTAACTCTGGAAACACCATATATTTT
CASSQGSMTNSGNTIYF
>TRBV11-2|TRBJ2-7|TRBD1|.
TGTGCCAGCAGCTTGGTCGGACAGGGCGGCTACGAGCAGTACTTC
CASSLVGQGGYEQYF
>TRBV11-2|TRBJ2-2|.|few
TGTGCCAGCAGCTTTGACCGACTCACCGGGGAGCTGTTTTTT
CASSFDRLTGELFF
>TRBV7-9|TRBJ1-2|.|few
TGTGCCAGCAGTTCGGATGGCTACACCTTC
CASSSDGYTF
>TRBV6-5|TRBJ1-2|.|once
TGTGCCAGCAGCCGACAGACAGCTAACTATGGCTACACCTTC
CASSRQTANYGYTF
>TRBV7-6|TRBJ2-7|.|.
TGTGCCAGCAGCCCCCAAGGGTGGGGGGACAGCTCCTACGAGCAGTACTTC
CASSPQGWGDSSYEQYF
>TRBV5-6|TRBJ1-5|.|.
TGTGCCAGCAGCAGTTTGGGACAAGTCAATCAGCCCCAGCATTTT
CASSSLGQVNQPQHF
>TRBV9|TRBJ1-2|.|many
TGTGCCAGCAGCCCCTACGGAGGTACTCGAGGCTACACCTTC
CASSPYGGTRGYTF
>TRBV5-1|TRBJ2-1|TRBD1|few
TGCGCCAGCAGCCCCGAGGGAAACAGGGGAAATGAGCAGTTCTTC
CASSPEGNRGNEQFF
>TRBV7-2|TRBJ2-7|TRBD1|.
TGTGCCAGCAGCTTAACCCCGGGACAGGGAGGGTCCGAGCAGTACTTC
CASSLTPGQGGSEQYF
>TRBV19|TRBJ1-4|.|.
TGTGCCAGTCAAAGGACCAGGGGTGAAAAACTGTTTTTT
CASQRTRGEKLFF
>TRBV11-2|TRBJ2-1|TRBD2|.
TGTGCCAGCCGGCGGGGGGGCCAAAATGAGCAGTTCTTC
CASRRGGQNEQFF
>TRBV4-2|TRBJ1-1|.|.
TGTGCCAGCAGCCAAGCCAGGGGTCTGGAAGCTTTCTTT
CASSQARGLEAFF
>TRBV10-2|TRBJ2-1|TRBD2|.
TGCGCCAGCAGTGAGAGCGGGGGGGCCGGTGAGCAGTTCTTC
CASSESGGAGEQFF
>TRBV3-1/TRBV3-2|TRBJ2-2|.|.
TGTGCCAGCAGCCGGGGACATTCGAACACCGGGGAGCTGTTTTTT
CASSRGHSNTGELFF
>TRBV7-6|TRBJ2-1|TRBD2|.
TGTGCCAGCAGCTTAGCAAACCCGACACGTCCGCCCGCGGGGGGGAATGAGCAGTTCTTC
CASSLANPTRPPAGGNEQFF
>TRBV2|TRBJ2-7|.|.
TGTGCCAGCAGGGAGGGCCGAGGCTACGAGCAGTACTTC
CASREGRGYEQYF
>TRBV3-1/TRBV3-2|TRBJ1-2|.|.
TGTGCCAGCAGCCAAGACAGCGCTTTTAACTATGGCTACACCTTC
CASSQDSAFNYGYTF
>TRBV4-1|TRBJ1-6|TRBD1|.
TGCGCCAGCAGCCAAAGGGACCAGGGGGGTTTAAATAATTCACCCCTCCACTTT
CASSQRDQGGLNNSPLHF
>TRBV7-3|TRBJ2-1|.|many
TGTGCCAGCAGCTTAACCCTGACAGGCCGAGTGGATGAGCAGTTCTTC
CASSLTLTGRVDEQFF
>TRBV7-9|TRBJ2-1|TRBD2|.
TGTGCCAGCAGCTTATTAGCGGGGGGGCGTTCTGAGCAGTTCTTC
CASSLLAGGRSEQFF
>TRBV7-9|TRBJ1-5|TRBD1|.
TGTGCCAGCAGCTTATACCGGGACAGTTATAGCAATCAGCCCCAGCATTTT
CASSLYRDSYSNQPQHF
>TRBV30|TRBJ1-1|.|.
TGTGCCTGGAAGAAAGGGGTGTGGACTGAAGCTTTCTTT
CAWKKGVWTEAFF